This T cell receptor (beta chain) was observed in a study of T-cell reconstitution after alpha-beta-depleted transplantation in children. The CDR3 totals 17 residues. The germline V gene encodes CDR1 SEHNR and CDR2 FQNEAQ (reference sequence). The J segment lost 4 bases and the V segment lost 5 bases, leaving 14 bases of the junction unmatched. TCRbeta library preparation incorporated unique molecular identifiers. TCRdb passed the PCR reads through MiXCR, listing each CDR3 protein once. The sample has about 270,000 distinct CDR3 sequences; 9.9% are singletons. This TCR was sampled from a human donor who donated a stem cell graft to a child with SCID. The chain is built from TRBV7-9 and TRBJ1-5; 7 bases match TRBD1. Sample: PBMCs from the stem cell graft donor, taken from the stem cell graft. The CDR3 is CASSPWEAGGPNQPQHF. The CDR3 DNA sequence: TGTGCCAGCAGCCCCTGGGAGGCAGGGGGTCCAAATCAGCCCCAGCATTTT. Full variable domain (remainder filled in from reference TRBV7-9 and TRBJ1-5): DTGVSQNPRHKITKRGQNVTFRCDPISEHNRLYWYRQTLGQGPEFLTYFQNEAQLEKSRLLSDRFSAERPKGSFSTLEIQRTEQGDSAMYLCASSPWEAGGPNQPQHFGDGTRLSIL.